Following are 22 T cell receptor beta chains from one sample sequenced in a study of blood T cell repertoires in COVID-19. The method was immunoSEQ multiplex PCR; TCRdb's version includes in-frame clones alone and lacks a portion of them. The data contain 68,000 or so clones, over 75% of them singletons. The specimen sequenced was peripheral blood. These receptor sequences come from a man over 45 with acute or convalescent COVID-19.

V is TRBV7-8 and J is TRBJ1-4; the D gene is possibly TRBD1 (5 bases). V was trimmed by 1 base and J by 5 bases, leaving 11 bases between them. The CDR3 runs 15 residues. Germline-derived CDR1 and CDR2 are SGHVS and FQNEAQ. Written as DNA, the CDR3 is TGTGCCAGCAGCTTAGGTTCAGGGCTCAATGAAAAACTGTTTTTT. Amino acid sequence: CASSLGSGLNEKLFF.

The DNA of the CDR3 is TGTGCCTGGAGCTCCGGACAGAATTATAGAGATTCACCCCTCCACTTT. Protein: CAWSSGQNYRDSPLHF. This chain links TRBV30 with TRBJ1-6; D may be TRBD1 (6 bases). The V gene's germline CDR1 is GTSNPN and CDR2 SVGIG (reference sequence). Deletions cut 3 bases from V and 8 bases from J, with 20 bases between. This CDR3 is built from 16 residues.

The genes are TRBV5-6 and TRBJ2-1; 11 bases align to TRBD2. J was trimmed by 3 bases and V by 4 bases; bases with no gene match: 3. The CDR3 has 15 amino acids. The germline gives CDR1 SGHDT, CDR2 YYEEEE. CDR3 sequence (DNA): TGTGCCAGCAGCACGGGACTAGCGGACTACAATGAGCAGTTCTTC. Residues: CASSTGLADYNEQFF.

The genes are TRBV6-5 and TRBJ1-5, with unresolved D. The CDR3 is 15 amino acids. Germline CDR1 is MNHEY and CDR2 is SVGAGI. V was shortened by 6 bases and J by 0 bases, with 12 bases between the two germline ends. CDR3 nucleotide sequence: TGTGCCAGCAGCCGCGGGAGGGATAGCAATCAGCCCCAGCATTTT. As protein: CASSRGRDSNQPQHF.

The rearrangement uses TRBV4-3 and TRBJ2-3; a weak D match, TRBD2 (5 bases). The ends were cut back, 1 base at V and 0 bases at J, with 17 bases in the middle. The CDR3 totals 18 residues. Germline lookup yields CDR1 LGHNA and CDR2 YSLEER. CDR3 in amino acids: CASSQVGSRVTSTDTQYF. CDR3 in DNA: TGCGCCAGCAGCCAAGTAGGGTCGCGGGTCACCAGCACAGATACGCAGTATTTT.

The chain is built from TRBV6-5 and TRBJ1-2; the D is unclear. In germline, CDR1 is MNHEY, CDR2 SVGAGI. The CDR3 length is 12 residues. Trimming removed 7 bases from V and 8 bases from J, with 14 bases in between. The chain's CDR3 is CASTAAQRGYTF. The DNA of the CDR3 is TGTGCCAGCACTGCCGCCCAGCGGGGCTACACCTTC.

V usage is TRBV5-1 and J usage is TRBJ2-1; possibly TRBD2 for D (5 bases). CDR1 SGHRS and CDR2 YFSETQ come from the germline V gene. Trimming shortened V by 4 bases and J by 9 bases, and 14 bases separated the two germline ends. The CDR3 length is 13 residues. CDR3 sequence (DNA): TGCGCCAGCAGCCCTCCCCCTAGCCGTGAGCAGTTCTTC. Its translation is CASSPPPSREQFF.

The chain combines TRBV3-1 (or the pseudogene TRBV3-2) with TRBJ2-3, with 8 bases lining up with TRBD1. In germline, CDR1 is LGHDT, CDR2 YNNKEL (reference sequence). The junction had 8 bases not matched to a gene; V was cut back by 2 bases and J by 4 bases. CDR3 length: 16 residues. In DNA form, the CDR3 reads TGTGCCAGCAGCCAACGGGGACAGGCCCCGTCAGATACGCAGTATTTT. It encodes CASSQRGQAPSDTQYF.

The V gene is TRBV7-2, the J gene TRBJ2-7, with 7 bases matching TRBD2. This CDR3 spans 17 amino acids. The V and J ends lost 0 bases and 4 bases, in that order; junction bases with no gene match: 12. From germline, CDR1 is SGHTA and CDR2 FQGNSA. The CDR3 coding sequence is TGTGCCAGCAGCTTAGCTGTTCCGACGGCGGGGGAATACGAGCAGTACTTC. Its translation: CASSLAVPTAGEYEQYF.

The chain joins TRBV19 to TRBJ1-5; no definite D call. The V and J ends lost 5 bases and 6 bases respectively, with 17 bases between them. The length of the CDR3 is 15 residues. CDR1 LNHDA and CDR2 SQIVND come from the germline V gene (reference sequence). The CDR3 sequence is CASSPLRQAIQPQHF. In DNA form, the CDR3 reads TGTGCCAGTAGTCCCCTACGGCAGGCCATTCAGCCCCAGCATTTT.

The chain couples TRBV2 to TRBJ2-1, with TRBD2 as a possible D gene (6 bases). Trimming took 11 bases from V and 3 from J, leaving 14 bases between them. CDR3 length: 13 amino acids. Germline CDR1 and CDR2: SNHLY and FYNNEI. The CDR3: CAGKDGSYNEQFF. In nucleotides, the CDR3 is TGTGCCGGAAAAGACGGGAGCTACAATGAGCAGTTCTTC. Variable domain in full (rest from reference TRBV2 and TRBJ2-1): EPEVTQTPSHQVTQMGQEVILRCVPISNHLYFYWYRQILGQKVEFLVSFYNNEISEKSEIFDDQFSVERPDGSNFTLKIRSTKLEDSAMYFCAGKDGSYNEQFFGPGTRLTVL.

This chain joins TRBV18 and TRBJ1-2; 7 bases agree with TRBD1. This CDR3 region has 18 residues. CDR1 and CDR2 from the germline V gene are KGHSH and LQKENI. With V trimmed by 2 bases and J by 8 bases, 20 bases remained unmatched. CDR3 amino acids: CASSPSGTEPAFGDGYTF. CDR3 coding DNA: TGTGCCAGCTCACCATCCGGGACAGAACCCGCGTTCGGCGACGGCTACACCTTC.

The chain recombines TRBV5-1 with TRBJ2-5; D not resolved. Trimming cost V 4 bases and J 0 bases, with 4 bases left between them. Looked up from germline, CDR1 is SGHRS and CDR2 is YFSETQ. The CDR3 contains 12 residues. The chain's CDR3 is CASSRDQETQYF. DNA for the CDR3: TGCGCCAGCAGCCGGGACCAAGAGACCCAGTACTTC.

CDR3 region: CASSPQRDSYNEQFF. CDR3 sequence (DNA): TGCGCCAGCAGCCCCCAGCGGGACTCCTACAATGAGCAGTTCTTC. The chain uses TRBV5-1 and TRBJ2-1, with 7 bases matching TRBD2. Germline CDR1 SGHRS, CDR2 YFSETQ. V lost 4 bases, J lost 0 bases, and 4 bases stayed unmatched. The CDR3 runs to 15 residues.

The CDR3 spells CASSPPRRVMNTEAFF. CDR3 nucleotide sequence: TGTGCCAGCAGTCCCCCCCGCAGGGTCATGAACACTGAAGCTTTCTTT. The V and J genes are TRBV6-6 and TRBJ1-1; the D gene is possibly TRBD1 (5 bases). CDR3 size: 16 residues. Trimming pared 5 bases from V and 0 bases from J, leaving 16 bases between. Looked up from germline, CDR1 is MNHNY and CDR2 is SVGAGI (reference sequence).

V and J are TRBV6-5 and TRBJ2-5; D remains ambiguous. V lost 2 bases to trimming and J lost 5 bases, with 15 bases between them. CDR3 length: 15 residues. Germline CDR1 is MNHEY and CDR2 is SVGAGI. The CDR3 loop reads CASSYSSQVRETQYF. DNA for the CDR3: TGTGCCAGCAGTTACAGCTCCCAGGTACGGGAGACCCAGTACTTC.

V gene TRBV12-2 combines with J gene TRBJ2-7; TRBD2 is taken as the D call from the table, unchecked against the DNA. TRBV12-2 has pseudogene status. The CDR3 has 14 residues. The CDR3 coding sequence is TGTGCAACTCCCCCTAGGCTAACCTTCTACGAGCAGTACTTC. This codes for CATPPRLTFYEQYF.

The sample holds one count of this clone. The V gene is TRBV7-2, the J gene TRBJ2-3, with 11 bases aligning to TRBD2. The germline CDR1 and CDR2 sequences are SGHTA and FQGNSA. With V trimmed by 1 base and J by 5 bases, 5 bases remained unmatched. The CDR3 extends over 16 amino acids. CDR3 residues: CASSLVAGGRVDTQYF. The DNA for the CDR3 is TGTGCCAGCAGCTTAGTAGCGGGAGGGCGGGTAGATACGCAGTATTTT.

This clone turned up a few times. V and J are TRBV25-1 and TRBJ2-2; 7 nucleotides match TRBD2. The J segment lost 5 bases and the V segment lost 3 bases, leaving 12 bases of the junction unmatched. Germline CDR1 is MGHDK and CDR2 is SYGVNS. CDR3 length: 17 residues. Written as DNA, the CDR3 is TGTGCCAGCAGTGATCCCCCACCTGGGGAGGGGACCGGGGAGCTGTTTTTT. This sequence encodes CASSDPPPGEGTGELFF.

This sequence joins TRBV3-1 (or the pseudogene TRBV3-2) and TRBJ2-1; D gene unclear. Germline CDR1 LGHDT, CDR2 YNNKEL (reference sequence). V shed 1 base and J shed 10 bases, with 17 bases lying between them. The CDR3 loop spans 15 amino acids. The CDR3 DNA follows: TGTGCCAGCAGCCAAGGTACTTTAGGAGATTACGAGCAGTTCTTC. Translating it yields CASSQGTLGDYEQFF.

The V and J genes are TRBV6-5 and TRBJ2-2, with 10 bases that match TRBD2. V shed 2 bases and J 6 bases; nucleotides not matched to a gene: 6. The CDR3 length is 16 residues. Germline values: CDR1 MNHEY, CDR2 SVGAGI. CDR3 nucleotide sequence: TGTGCCAGCAGTTACCGAGCGGGAGGGCCGGCCGGGGAGCTGTTTTTT. Protein product: CASSYRAGGPAGELFF.

J is TRBJ2-4 and V is TRBV29-1; D is undetermined. The V gene lost 7 bases and the J gene lost 0 bases, with 10 bases spanning the gap. The CDR3 length is 13 residues. CDR1 and CDR2 (germline): SQVTM, ANQGSEA. The CDR3 is CSGWARAKNIQYF. CDR3 coding DNA: TGCAGCGGATGGGCGCGAGCCAAAAACATTCAGTACTTC. Filled out from reference TRBV29-1 and TRBJ2-4, the complete variable domain reads SAVISQKPSRDICQRGTSLTIQCQVDSQVTMMFWYRQQPGQSLTLIATANQGSEATYESGFVIDKFPISRPNLTFSTLTVSNMSPEDSSIYLCSGWARAKNIQYFGAGTRLSVL.